One sample yielded the 8 T cell receptor beta chains listed below, sequenced in a study of T-cell reconstitution after alpha-beta-depleted transplantation in children. Unique molecular identifiers were used in preparing the TCRbeta library. TCRdb reprocessed the PCR reads via MiXCR and lists one record per CDR3 protein. Among fewer than 550,000 distinct CDR3 sequences listed, 10% to 12% were seen once. Sequences were derived from PBMCs, mostly from graft donor cells, sampled 180 days after TCRalphabeta/CD19-depleted stem cell transplant. The source is a female patient between 2 and 15 years old who had a stem cell transplant for aplastic anemia, so the T cells may come from the graft donor.

This clonotype appeared a few times. The chain joins TRBV20-1 to TRBJ1-4; D perhaps matches TRBD1 (5 bases). The CDR3 sequence is 12 residues long. In germline, CDR1 is DFQATT, CDR2 SNEGSKA (reference sequence). V lost 3 bases, J lost 8 bases, and 10 bases lay in between. CDR3 bases: TGCAGTGCTAGGGGCGGGGGGGAAAAACTGTTTTTT. Protein sequence: CSARGGGEKLFF.

The chain has TRBV20-1 and TRBJ2-7; TRBD2 matches 8 bases. Germline values: CDR1 DFQATT, CDR2 SNEGSKA (reference sequence). This CDR3 region has 13 residues. V lost 1 base, J lost 2 bases, and 1 base stayed unmatched. The CDR3 loop is CSARGSGAYEQYF. As DNA, the CDR3 is TGCAGTGCTAGAGGTAGCGGGGCCTACGAGCAGTACTTC.

V is TRBV27 and J is TRBJ2-1; 12 bases are shared with TRBD2. V gave up 2 bases and J gave up 4 bases; unmatched junction bases: 3. Germline lookup yields CDR1 MNHEY and CDR2 SMNVEV (reference sequence). This CDR3 comprises 16 residues. For the CDR3, the DNA is TGTGCCAGCAGTTTAACTAGCGGGAGGATGTACAATGAGCAGTTCTTC. Amino acids: CASSLTSGRMYNEQFF.

The chain has TRBV28 and TRBJ1-1; D is unclear. CDR1 and CDR2 from the germline V gene are MDHEN and SYDVKM. V lost 3 bases, J lost 0 bases, and 11 bases lay in between. The CDR3 has 15 amino acids. The CDR3 sequence is CASSFSSAVNTEAFF. DNA of the CDR3: TGTGCCAGCAGTTTCTCCTCGGCGGTGAACACTGAAGCTTTCTTT.

The V gene is TRBV9, the J gene TRBJ2-5; 9 bases match TRBD1. In germline, CDR1 is SGDLS, CDR2 YYNGEE. Unmatched junction bases numbered 5, after V lost 0 bases and J lost 5 bases. The CDR3 length is 15 residues. DNA for the CDR3: TGTGCCAGCAGCGTAGCTCCCGGACAGGGGGAGACCCAGTACTTC. Translating it yields CASSVAPGQGETQYF.

The rearrangement links TRBV5-1 to TRBJ2-7; no definite D call. The V and J ends lost 5 bases and 4 bases respectively, with 10 bases between them. Germline V lookup: CDR1 SGHRS, CDR2 YFSETQ. This CDR3 comprises 12 residues. CDR3 coding DNA: TGCGCCAGCAGTTCTCAGTTTTACGAGCAGTACTTC. Translating gives CASSSQFYEQYF.

The rearrangement joins TRBV6-1 to TRBJ1-5; D may be TRBD1 (5 bases). The CDR3 extends over 19 amino acids. CDR1 is MNHNS and CDR2 is SASEGT in the germline V gene. Trimming removed 7 bases at V and 0 bases at J, with 25 bases between. The CDR3 DNA reads TGTGCCAGCAAGGCCGCCTCGCGTCGGGGCAGTTATAGCAATCAGCCCCAGCATTTT. This sequence encodes CASKAASRRGSYSNQPQHF.

This clonotype was counted between two and nine times. The chain uses TRBV7-9 and TRBJ2-3, with 7 bases that match TRBD2. Germline V gene sequence: CDR1 SEHNR, CDR2 FQNEAQ (reference sequence). The CDR3 is made up of 14 amino acids. The V gene end was trimmed by 4 bases and the J gene end by 5 bases; junction bases not matched to a gene: 6. CDR3 residues: CASSSRGEGDTQYF. CDR3 in DNA: TGTGCCAGCAGCTCTCGCGGGGAGGGAGATACGCAGTATTTT.